Included here is one TCR beta chain sequence, with context. Its antigen is not identified. The sample originates from a study of OX40 agonist ivuxolimab in advanced cancers. Study in general: Ivuxolimab, which patients received intravenously every 2 weeks, was dosed at 0.01 to 10 mg/kg. With a range of roughly 23 to 90, age averaged 60 years, and 75% to 90% were male. Findings and caveats of the study: Within 6 weeks, CD4+ and CD8+ blood T cells expanded clonally at 0.1 to 3.0 mg/kg. Partly responding patients at 0.1-3.0 mg/kg showed some of the smallest clonal expansion.

This CDR3 spans 16 amino acids. Between the trimmed V and J ends, which lost 1 base and 6 bases, there was a span of 16 bases. CDR1 is LNHDA, CDR2 SQIVND, per germline (reference sequence). TCRdb keeps only in-frame clones here, not all; method: immunoSEQ multiplex PCR. The sample records approximately 19,000 clones, roughly four fifths being singletons. The chain combines TRBV19 with TRBJ2-4, with TRBD2 as a possible D gene (6 bases). Specimen: CD4+ or CD8+ T cells sorted from blood, collected in a trial of the OX40 agonist ivuxolimab. This sequence originates from an adult with an advanced solid tumor such as melanoma, head and neck, liver or kidney cancer. CDR3 sequence reads: CASSIAAGPPGNIQYF. CDR3 sequence (DNA): TGTGCCAGTAGTATAGCTGCGGGGCCCCCGGGAAACATTCAGTACTTC.